Here is one TCR beta chain with its context. This sample was taken from a study of blood T cell repertoires in COVID-19. Background on the study: Material from acute and convalescent COVID-19 was sourced from the United States, Italy and Spain. The analysed material was cDNA or gDNA that came from T cells, B-cell-depleted T cells, or PBMCs.

In the authors' methods: Amplification of reference gene primers was used by the study to estimate nucleated cell counts. Repertoires were generated with immunoSEQ multiplex PCR, while TCRdb's copy carries only in-frame clones and drops some. V and J calls and clone size come straight from that table; D and trimming were deduced from the DNA. The sample includes about 83,000 clones, about nine tenths seen only once; the top ten take 3%. The sequence was collected from a woman aged 50 to 60 with active or convalescent COVID-19. Sequenced input: peripheral blood.

The CDR3 DNA sequence: TGTGCCAGCAGCCAAGGTAGTAGCGGGGGAACCTACAATGAGCAGTTCTTC. The encoded protein is CASSQGSSGGTYNEQFF. This rearrangement joins TRBV4-2 to TRBJ2-1; 9 nucleotides agree with TRBD2. Trimming at V came to 1 base and at J to 2 bases, leaving 6 bases not matched to a gene. The CDR3 is made up of 17 amino acids. Germline V lookup: CDR1 LGHNA, CDR2 YNFKEQ.